This entry lists 28 T cell receptor beta chains sequenced from one sample in a study of blood T cell repertoires in COVID-19 (dated by TCRdb to about 2020). Libraries were constructed by the immunoSEQ multiplex PCR assay. TCRdb took over this immuneACCESS table, retaining in-frame rearrangements with V and J assigned. Such tables are incomplete; in checked studies, under half of the missing clones stem from an unresolved V gene, and the remainder is unexplained. The table for this sample lists about 290,000 clones; around nine tenths of them were counted only once. The biggest ten clones account for 4.6% of the sample. Sequences were obtained from peripheral blood. The origin of the receptors is a middle-aged man with acute or convalescent COVID-19.

The chain combines TRBV7-2 with TRBJ2-2; 12 bases map to TRBD1. CDR3 size: 15 residues. The germline CDR1 and CDR2 sequences are SGHTA and FQGNSA. V lost 6 bases, J lost 7 bases, and 6 bases stayed unmatched. CDR3 loop: CASRPGQGAVGELFF. Written as DNA, the CDR3 is TGTGCCAGCAGACCGGGACAGGGGGCGGTCGGGGAGCTGTTTTTT.

About this clone itself: No DNA is shown, since the ends of the CDR3 on it are uncertain; the CDR3 is the one TCRdb lists. The chain couples TRBV7-2 to TRBJ2-7; the table's D call, TRBD1, was not checked against the DNA. Germline CDR1 and CDR2: SGHTA and FQGNSA. The CDR3 spans 13 amino acids, including both terminal residues. CDR3 in amino acids: CASSLAQWAPGTF.

V usage is TRBV7-6 and J usage is TRBJ2-3; a possible D gene is TRBD2 (7 bases). Deletions cut 5 bases from V and 1 base from J, with 19 bases between. Germline CDR1 SGHVS, CDR2 FNYEAQ. This CDR3 region has 17 residues. The CDR3 is CASSLIGGARGTDTQYF. The CDR3, as DNA: TGTGCCAGCAGCCTCATAGGGGGGGCGAGAGGCACAGATACGCAGTATTTT. Based on the CDR3 plus reference TRBV7-6 and TRBJ2-3, the full variable domain is GAGVSQSPRYKVTKRGQDVALRCDPISGHVSLYWYRQALGQGPEFLTYFNYEAQQDKSGLPNDRFSAERPEGSISTLTIQRTEQRDSAMYRCASSLIGGARGTDTQYFGPGTRLTVL.

The genes are TRBV5-8 and TRBJ2-2; 10 bases fit TRBD1. The CDR3 is 16 residues long. V trimming: 5 bases; J trimming: 5 bases; junction bases outside the gene matches: 9. In germline, CDR1 is SGHTS, CDR2 YDEGEE. CDR3 region: CASRSGTGVRTGELFF. Here the CDR3 DNA reads TGTGCCAGCAGATCCGGGACAGGGGTCCGAACCGGGGAGCTGTTTTTT.

V and J are TRBV7-3 and TRBJ1-2; D might be TRBD1 (5 bases). This CDR3 region has 15 residues. Per germline, CDR1 SGHTA and CDR2 FQGTGA. V gave up 1 base and J gave up 8 bases, with 17 bases separating them. The CDR3 loop reads CASSLSSTAPEGYTF. In DNA, the CDR3 is TGTGCCAGCAGCTTAAGTTCGACAGCCCCGGAGGGCTACACCTTC. The full variable domain, in which reference TRBV7-3 and TRBJ1-2 provide the parts outside the CDR3, is GAGVSQTPSNKVTEKGKYVELRCDPISGHTALYWYRQSLGQGPEFLIYFQGTGAADDSGLPNDRFFAVRPEGSVSTLKIQRTERGDSAVYLCASSLSSTAPEGYTFGSGTRLTVV.

The gene calls are TRBV19 and TRBJ1-5, with TRBD1 matching over 7 bases. Trimming cost V 5 bases and J 3 bases; bases outside gene matches: 7. Germline V lookup: CDR1 LNHDA, CDR2 SQIVND (reference sequence). This CDR3 is built from 15 residues. CDR3 coding DNA: TGTGCCAGTAGTCTGAAGGGGGCGTACAATCAGCCCCAGCATTTT. Protein product: CASSLKGAYNQPQHF.

The gene calls are TRBV5-6 and TRBJ1-1; 7 bases match TRBD1. From germline, CDR1 is SGHDT and CDR2 YYEEEE. The CDR3 loop spans 11 amino acids. Unmatched junction bases numbered 5, after V lost 4 bases and J lost 11 bases. The CDR3 DNA sequence: TGTGCCAGCAGCAGAGGGGGCTATGCTTTCTTT. It codes for CASSRGGYAFF.

The gene calls are TRBV5-1 and TRBJ1-1; D might be TRBD1 (6 bases). The V gene lost 3 bases and the J gene lost 5 bases, with 17 bases spanning the gap. Germline lookup yields CDR1 SGHRS and CDR2 YFSETQ. There are 15 residues in the CDR3. The CDR3 spells CASSSNTGQGTEAFF. The CDR3 DNA reads as TGCGCCAGCAGCTCCAATACAGGGCAGGGGACTGAAGCTTTCTTT.

V usage is TRBV13 and J usage is TRBJ2-7; possibly TRBD2 for D (5 bases). Between the trimmed V and J ends, which lost 4 bases and 1 base, there was a span of 11 bases. Per the germline V gene, CDR1 is PRHDT and CDR2 is FYEKMQ (reference sequence). The CDR3 is made up of 14 amino acids. The CDR3 coding sequence is TGTGCCAGCAGCTCCCCCGGGAAATCCTACGAGCAGTACTTC. It codes for CASSSPGKSYEQYF.

On this clone: Other DNA sequences in the same sample also yield this CDR3. The chain couples TRBV30 to TRBJ1-1; possibly TRBD1 for D (5 bases). The CDR3 runs to 13 residues. Trimming left V 2 bases short and J 0 bases short, with 7 bases between. CDR1 is GTSNPN, CDR2 SVGIG, per germline (reference sequence). In DNA form, the CDR3 reads TGTGCCTGGAGTAGACAGTTGAACACTGAAGCTTTCTTT. Translated: CAWSRQLNTEAFF.

For this clone: The same CDR3 also results from other DNA sequences found in this sample. For the CDR3, the DNA is TGCGCCAGCAGCTTTGGACAGGGGGGGTATGGCTACACCTTC. The encoded protein is CASSFGQGGYGYTF. This chain connects TRBV5-1 to TRBJ1-2; TRBD1 matches 10 bases. This CDR3 spans 14 amino acids. V gave up 2 bases and J gave up 5 bases; unmatched junction bases: 3. The germline CDR1 and CDR2 sequences are SGHRS and YFSETQ.

In this sample, this clone turned up once. The chain is built from TRBV5-1 and TRBJ2-3; no definite D call. This CDR3 has 13 amino acids. The V gene lost 4 bases and the J gene lost 3 bases, with 9 bases spanning the gap. Per the germline V gene, CDR1 is SGHRS and CDR2 is YFSETQ. CDR3 sequence (DNA): TGCGCCAGCAGCCAGCAGGCAACAGATACGCAGTATTTT. Its translation: CASSQQATDTQYF.

This clone was found once. An end of the junction differs from the germline gene, which may be a read error. This chain connects TRBV10-3 to TRBJ1-2, with TRBD1 matching over 12 bases. Germline V lookup: CDR1 ENHRY, CDR2 SYGVKD. This CDR3 has 15 amino acids. The CDR3 spells CAISESGQGALGYAF. For the CDR3, the DNA is TGTGCCATCAGTGAGTCGGGACAGGGGGCGCTTGGCTACGCCTTC.

The chain joins TRBV27 to TRBJ1-5; D is uncertain. Germline CDR1 MNHEY, CDR2 SMNVEV (reference sequence). The V gene lost 1 base and the J gene lost 4 bases, with 8 bases spanning the gap. The CDR3 contains 14 residues. DNA of the CDR3: TGTGCCAGCAGTTTATTTGGCAGAAATCAGCCCCAGCATTTT. This encodes CASSLFGRNQPQHF.

The chain carries TRBV19 and TRBJ1-1; tentatively, D is TRBD1 (5 bases). The V end lost 7 bases, the J end lost 5 bases, and 14 bases lay between the germline ends. CDR1 is LNHDA and CDR2 is SQIVND in the germline V gene (reference sequence). This CDR3 contains 13 residues. CDR3 sequence: CASTPGLQTEAFF. CDR3 bases: TGTGCCAGTACCCCGGGACTTCAAACTGAAGCTTTCTTT. Together with reference TRBV19 and TRBJ1-1, the CDR3 gives the full variable domain: DGGITQSPKYLFRKEGQNVTLSCEQNLNHDAMYWYRQDPGQGLRLIYYSQIVNDFQKGDIAEGYSVSREKKESFPLTVTSAQKNPTAFYLCASTPGLQTEAFFGQGTRLTVV.

This chain links TRBV5-8 with TRBJ2-3; 10 positions match TRBD2. The CDR3 is 15 amino acids. V lost 5 bases, J lost 6 bases, and 9 bases stayed unmatched. CDR1 and CDR2 from the germline V gene are SGHTS and YDEGEE. The CDR3 DNA is TGTGCCAGCAGTTTGACTAGCGGGCGAGGGGATACGCAGTATTTT. Protein sequence: CASSLTSGRGDTQYF.

The chain employs TRBV20-1 and TRBJ1-6; TRBD1 matches 9 bases. The CDR3 spans 15 residues. Trimming removed 3 bases from V and 7 bases from J; junction bases left unmatched: 7. Germline values: CDR1 DFQATT, CDR2 SNEGSKA (reference sequence). CDR3 loop: CSASTGTGLNSPLHF. In DNA form, the CDR3 reads TGCAGTGCTAGTACCGGGACAGGGCTGAATTCACCCCTCCACTTT.

The chain couples TRBV10-3 to TRBJ1-1, with a weak D call TRBD1 (6 bases). Germline V CDR1 and CDR2: ENHRY, SYGVKD. This CDR3 region has 18 residues. V lost 3 bases and J 1 base, leaving 21 bases between the germline ends. DNA of the CDR3: TGTGCCATCAGTGAAGTAAGGCGAACAGGGCTGGAGAACACTGAAGCTTTCTTT. It specifies CAISEVRRTGLENTEAFF.

The chain employs TRBV5-1 and TRBJ1-1; the match to TRBD1 covers 7 bases. The CDR3 has 14 amino acids. From germline, CDR1 is SGHRS and CDR2 YFSETQ. V dropped 3 bases and J dropped 1; count of bases not matched to a gene: 3. The CDR3 reads CASSSGGGNTEAFF. CDR3 DNA: TGCGCCAGCAGCTCAGGGGGAGGGAACACTGAAGCTTTCTTT.

The chain has TRBV10-2 and TRBJ2-7; 10 positions match TRBD1. Germline CDR1 reads WSHSY; CDR2 reads SAAADI. This CDR3 spans 13 amino acids. J gave up 9 bases and V 6 bases, and 8 bases lay outside the gene matches. CDR3 protein: CASRGTGEAVQYF. The CDR3 DNA sequence: TGCGCCAGCAGGGGGACAGGGGAAGCTGTGCAGTACTTC.

The V gene is TRBV7-2, the J gene TRBJ2-1; D might be TRBD2 (6 bases). V was pared by 5 bases and J by 10 bases, with 15 bases between. Looked up from germline, CDR1 is SGHTA and CDR2 is FQGNSA. This CDR3 is 13 amino acids long. The CDR3 sequence: CASSPKDYREQFF. CDR3 in DNA: TGTGCCAGCAGCCCCAAGGACTACCGAGAGCAGTTCTTC.

This clone was detected a few times. J is TRBJ1-1 and V is TRBV11-2; 8 nucleotides align to TRBD1. After removal of 4 bases from V and 3 bases from J, the junction contained 4 bases not matched to a gene. The CDR3 runs to 14 residues. The germline gives CDR1 SGHAT, CDR2 FQNNGV. The chain's CDR3 is CASSSDRVDTEAFF. Written as DNA, the CDR3 is TGTGCCAGCAGCTCGGACAGGGTGGACACTGAAGCTTTCTTT.

The chain couples TRBV28 to TRBJ1-3; D is possibly TRBD1 (5 bases). The CDR3 extends over 13 amino acids. Looked up from germline, CDR1 is MDHEN and CDR2 is SYDVKM. The ends were cut back, 3 bases at V and 2 bases at J, with 5 bases in the middle. Written as DNA, the CDR3 is TGTGCCAGCAGTTTCAGGGCTGGAAACACCATATATTTT. Translating it yields CASSFRAGNTIYF.

V gene TRBV2 combines with J gene TRBJ1-2; no clear D gene. Germline loops: CDR1 SNHLY, CDR2 FYNNEI. Trimming pared 3 bases from V and 8 bases from J, leaving 13 bases between. This CDR3 comprises 13 residues. DNA for the CDR3: TGTGCCAGCAGTGAGTCGAGGGAGACGGGCTACACCTTC. This encodes CASSESRETGYTF.

This chain joins TRBV2 and TRBJ2-7, with D possibly being TRBD1 (5 bases). Germline loops: CDR1 SNHLY, CDR2 FYNNEI. The CDR3 has 14 amino acids. V was trimmed by 4 bases and J by 2 bases, leaving 12 bases between them. The CDR3 region is CASSVRQTAYEQYF. CDR3 nucleotide sequence: TGTGCCAGCAGTGTCCGACAGACAGCCTACGAGCAGTACTTC.

The rearrangement uses TRBV19 and TRBJ1-2, with 7 bases lining up with TRBD1. J gave up 3 bases and V 5 bases, and 12 bases lay outside the gene matches. Germline-derived CDR1 and CDR2 are LNHDA and SQIVND (reference sequence). CDR3 length: 16 amino acids. The chain's CDR3 is CASSLPGQAWDYGYTF. CDR3 nucleotide sequence: TGTGCCAGTAGTCTCCCCGGACAGGCTTGGGACTATGGCTACACCTTC.

This clone was recorded only once. This chain connects TRBV9 to TRBJ2-1; TRBD2 aligns across 7 bases. The length of the CDR3 is 11 residues. Per the germline V gene, CDR1 is SGDLS and CDR2 is YYNGEE. V trimming: 5 bases; J trimming: 10 bases; junction bases outside the gene matches: 3. CDR3 nucleotide sequence: TGTGCCAGCAGTTCTAGCGGCGAGCAGTTCTTC. Translating gives CASSSSGEQFF.

This clone was detected only once. The V and J genes are TRBV15 and TRBJ1-4; D gene ambiguous. V lost 0 bases and J lost 7, with 12 bases in between. The germline gives CDR1 LNHNV, CDR2 YYDKDF (reference sequence). The CDR3 has 15 residues. DNA for the CDR3: TGTGCCACCAGCAGAGATGGTAGAAGAAGTGAAAAACTGTTTTTT. Encoded protein: CATSRDGRRSEKLFF.